A selection of T cell receptor beta chains follows, all from one sample in a study of blood T cell repertoires in COVID-19. Libraries were prepared by immunoSEQ multiplex PCR; TCRdb keeps only in-frame clonotypes and omits some of them. The table lists 180,000 or so clones, about 80% of them singletons. The sample comprised PBMCs or T cells enriched from blood (not recorded which). The receptors here all came from a man aged 35 to 55 who had recovered from COVID-19. The CDR3 runs from the conserved cysteine through the conserved F or W. A D gene is named only where the DNA matches it firmly. The size field is filled for only some rows; it gives once, few, many or a size class.

12	-	TRBJ1-1	-	TRBV6-5	CASSSGQKEAFF	TGTGCCAGCAGTTCCGGACAGAAAGAAGCTTTCTTT
15	-	TRBJ2-1	-	TRBV6-5	CASTLAGASSNEQFF	TGTGCCAGCACTTTGGCAGGGGCGTCCTCTAATGAGCAGTTCTTC
14	few	TRBJ1-1	TRBD1	TRBV27	CASSFDRGGTEAFF	TGTGCCAGCAGTTTCGACAGGGGGGGGACTGAAGCTTTCTTT
16	-	TRBJ1-1	-	TRBV5-5	CASSLARGGEGTEAFF	TGTGCCAGCAGCTTGGCCCGCGGAGGGGAGGGGACTGAAGCTTTCTTT
15	once	TRBJ2-7	TRBD1	TRBV5-4	CASSLGGQASYEQYF	TGTGCCAGCAGCTTGGGTGGACAGGCTTCCTACGAGCAGTACTTC
18	-	TRBJ2-3	TRBD2	TRBV5-4	CASNPGGTSGGVTDTQYF	TGTGCCAGCAACCCGGGAGGGACTAGCGGGGGGGTCACAGATACGCAGTATTTT
16	once	TRBJ1-2	TRBD1	TRBV19	CASSSRTGGKGGGYTF	TGTGCCAGTAGTTCCCGGACAGGGGGCAAAGGAGGGGGCTACACCTTC
16	-	TRBJ2-5	-	TRBV3-1/TRBV3-2	CASSQTRVGPKETQYF	TGTGCCAGCAGCCAGACTAGGGTGGGGCCAAAGGAGACCCAGTACTTC
14	-	TRBJ2-7	-	TRBV3-1/TRBV3-2	CASSQDRTAYEQYF	TGTGCCAGCAGCCAAGACAGGACTGCCTACGAGCAGTACTTC
13	-	TRBJ1-6	-	TRBV30	CAHQDYRDSPLHF	TGTGCCCACCAGGACTACCGGGATTCACCCCTCCACTTT
14	-	TRBJ1-2	TRBD1	TRBV19	CASSTSRDRYGYTF	TGTGCCAGTAGTACGTCCCGGGACAGATATGGCTACACCTTC
12	-	TRBJ2-7	-	TRBV2	CASSDGTYEQYF	TGTGCCAGCAGTGACGGGACCTACGAGCAGTACTTC
14	-	TRBJ1-1	-	TRBV3-1/TRBV3-2	CASSQATGHTEAFF	TGTGCCAGCAGCCAAGCTACAGGGCACACTGAAGCTTTCTTT
13	-	TRBJ2-5	-	TRBV18	CASSANREGTQYF	TGTGCCAGCTCTGCGAACAGGGAAGGGACCCAGTACTTC
16	few	TRBJ2-4	TRBD1	TRBV7-8	CASSPTSNRGVNIQYF	TGTGCCAGCAGCCCTACTTCAAACAGGGGGGTAAACATTCAGTACTTC
16	-	TRBJ2-5	-	TRBV5-4	CASSTFRGAQQETQYF	TGTGCCAGCAGCACCTTTCGTGGGGCGCAACAAGAGACCCAGTACTTC
17	-	TRBJ2-1	TRBD2	TRBV9	CASSVGPRGGPYNEQFF	TGTGCCAGCAGCGTAGGTCCCCGGGGGGGGCCGTACAATGAGCAGTTCTTC
16	few	TRBJ2-1	-	TRBV7-2	CASSQQAGRQINEQFF	TGTGCCAGCAGCCAACAGGCGGGACGGCAAATAAATGAGCAGTTCTTC
13	-	TRBJ1-2	TRBD1	TRBV12-3/TRBV12-4	CASSRDRNYGYTF	TGTGCCAGCAGTAGGGACAGAAACTATGGCTACACCTTC
15	few	TRBJ2-7	-	TRBV4-1	CASSRMAGRSYEQYF	TGCGCCAGCAGCCGAATGGCTGGCCGCTCCTACGAGCAGTACTTC
13	-	TRBJ1-6	TRBD1	TRBV30	CAYTGGFGSPLHF	TGTGCCTACACAGGGGGCTTCGGTTCACCCCTCCACTTT
14	-	TRBJ2-1	-	TRBV24-1	CATSDLTGINEQFF	TGTGCCACCAGTGATTTAACAGGAATAAATGAGCAGTTCTTC
12	-	TRBJ1-2	-	TRBV6-2/TRBV6-3	CASSYSSYGYTF	TGTGCCAGCAGTTACTCCAGCTATGGCTACACCTTC
14	few	TRBJ2-2	-	TRBV5-6	CASRMGAETGELFF	TGTGCCAGCAGGATGGGGGCGGAAACCGGGGAGCTGTTTTTT
15	-	TRBJ1-5	-	TRBV18	CASSDSGQVGQPQHF	TGTGCCAGCTCCGACTCAGGGCAGGTGGGCCAGCCCCAGCATTTT